The 21 T cell receptor beta chains presented below share a single source sample, sequenced in a study of blood T cells in healthy people across ages. Alongside a J-beta primer mix, a sample-barcoded 5' primer served in a second PCR lasting about 6 to 11 cycles. A single record per CDR3 protein comes from TCRdb applying MiXCR to the 5' RACE reads. The sample yields 1.5 million to 2 million distinct CDR3 sequences, 40% to 55% seen once. Material: blood. These TCRs come from a middle-aged woman in good health.

V and J are TRBV4-1 and TRBJ1-4; D is unresolved. Trimming took 0 bases from V and 5 from J, leaving 4 bases between them. The CDR3 has 13 amino acids. Germline V lookup: CDR1 MGHRA, CDR2 YSYEKL. The CDR3 nucleotides read TGCGCCAGCAGCCAAGAGGGAAATGAAAAACTGTTTTTT. As protein: CASSQEGNEKLFF.

This clonotype showed up just once. The chain uses TRBV11-2 and TRBJ2-1, with D unresolved. CDR3 length: 17 amino acids. V gave up 2 bases and J gave up 1 base, with 15 bases separating them. Germline loops: CDR1 SGHAT, CDR2 FQNNGV. In DNA form, the CDR3 reads TGTGCCAGCAGCTTAATTCTGACACATCCTTCCTACAATGAGCAGTTCTTC. Amino acid sequence: CASSLILTHPSYNEQFF.

This clonotype was observed a few times. The V call is TRBV6-6, the J call TRBJ1-5; 8 positions match TRBD1. This CDR3 comprises 16 residues. The V and J ends lost 6 bases and 2 bases, in that order; junction bases with no gene match: 9. From germline, CDR1 is MNHNY and CDR2 SVGAGI (reference sequence). The CDR3 DNA sequence: TGTGCCAGCAGGGCCCGCGAGACAGGGGGCAATCAGCCCCAGCATTTT. Protein product: CASRARETGGNQPQHF.

The sample holds one count of this clonotype. The chain employs TRBV6-1 and TRBJ2-1, with TRBD1 identical over 9 bases. The V and J ends lost 8 bases and 5 bases, in that order; junction bases with no gene match: 16. The CDR3 spans 17 residues. Germline V gene data show CDR1 as MNHNS and CDR2 as SASEGT. Written as DNA, the CDR3 is TGTGCCAGCTTACCAACAGGGGGCCAAGACACCCACAATGAGCAGTTCTTC. Residues: CASLPTGGQDTHNEQFF.

This clonotype was seen a handful of times. The chain carries TRBV7-2 and TRBJ2-3; 7 bases are shared with TRBD2. CDR3 length equals 17 residues. Trimming at V came to 5 bases and at J to 2 bases, leaving 13 bases not matched to a gene. Germline V CDR1 and CDR2: SGHTA, FQGNSA. The CDR3 here is CASSTRLASSTTDTQYF. Written as DNA, the CDR3 is TGTGCCAGCAGCACTCGACTAGCTAGTTCTACCACAGATACGCAGTATTTT.

V usage is TRBV19 and J usage is TRBJ2-1; tentative D call: TRBD1 (6 bases). This CDR3 is 13 amino acids long. Germline assignment: CDR1 LNHDA and CDR2 SQIVND (reference sequence). V was trimmed by 8 bases and J by 6 bases, leaving 14 bases between them. The chain's CDR3 is CASAWTASNEQFF. Written as DNA, the CDR3 is TGTGCCAGTGCGTGGACAGCCAGCAATGAGCAGTTCTTC.

The sample holds one count of this clonotype. The chain is built from TRBV28 and TRBJ2-1; D uncertain. Trimming cost V 5 bases and J 0 bases, with 11 bases left between them. The CDR3 totals 15 residues. Germline V CDR1 and CDR2: MDHEN, SYDVKM. CDR3 amino acids: CASSIGFFSYNEQFF. The CDR3 coding sequence is TGTGCCAGCAGTATAGGGTTCTTCTCCTACAATGAGCAGTTCTTC.

This rearrangement joins TRBV9 to TRBJ2-1; the D gene is possibly TRBD2 (6 bases). Germline V CDR1 and CDR2: SGDLS, YYNGEE. V lost 2 bases and J lost 8, with 8 bases in between. The CDR3 runs to 12 residues. The CDR3 nucleotides read TGTGCCAGCAGCGTTTGGGGGGATGAGCAGTTCTTC. This translates into CASSVWGDEQFF.

As regards this clonotype: One end of the junction fails to match germline, which may point to a read error. V usage is TRBV6-1 and J usage is TRBJ2-5, with 7 positions matching TRBD1. Germline-derived CDR1 and CDR2 are MNHNS and SASEGT. This CDR3 has 14 amino acids. The CDR3, as DNA: TGTGTCAGCAATCGACAGGGATTCCCAGAGACCCAGTACTTC. This codes for CVSNRQGFPETQYF.

The chain carries TRBV15 and TRBJ2-3; 9 positions match TRBD2. The CDR3 sequence is 15 residues long. Germline values: CDR1 LNHNV, CDR2 YYDKDF (reference sequence). The V and J ends lost 5 bases and 2 bases, in that order; junction bases with no gene match: 5. DNA for the CDR3: TGTGCCACCAGCCCCTTAGCGGGGGTCACAGATACGCAGTATTTT. This codes for CATSPLAGVTDTQYF.

The chain carries TRBV11-2 and TRBJ1-6; no definite D call. CDR3 length equals 16 residues. Germline CDR1 reads SGHAT; CDR2 reads FQNNGV. V dropped 4 bases and J dropped 4 bases, with 14 bases sitting between them. The CDR3 DNA is TGTGCCAGCAGCTCCTTCCCCCAAAAGTATAATTCACCCCTCCACTTT. The encoded protein is CASSSFPQKYNSPLHF. Variable domain in full (rest from reference TRBV11-2 and TRBJ1-6): EAGVAQSPRYKIIEKRQSVAFWCNPISGHATLYWYQQILGQGPKLLIQFQNNGVVDDSQLPKDRFSAERLKGVDSTLKIQPAKLEDSAVYLCASSSFPQKYNSPLHFGNGTRLTVT.

The CDR3 protein is CSARSWGLAGHLETQYF. CDR3 DNA: TGCAGTGCTAGATCTTGGGGACTAGCGGGGCATTTGGAGACCCAGTACTTC. The chain links TRBV20-1 to TRBJ2-5; 13 nucleotides align to TRBD2. Germline CDR1 reads DFQATT; CDR2 reads SNEGSKA (reference sequence). The V segment lost 2 bases and the J segment 5 bases; nucleotides outside the gene matches: 11. The length of the CDR3 is 17 residues.

This clonotype occurred a few times. The chain joins TRBV11-2 to TRBJ2-7; D is unresolved. The CDR3 length is 10 residues. Trimming pared 10 bases from V and 3 bases from J, leaving 7 bases between. From germline, CDR1 is SGHAT and CDR2 FQNNGV. This CDR3 reads CAIGVYEQYF. The DNA of the CDR3 is TGTGCCATAGGTGTCTACGAGCAGTACTTC.

The table lists this clonotype with a few counts. The rearrangement uses TRBV28 and TRBJ2-7, with 8 positions matching TRBD1. The length of the CDR3 is 14 residues. V was clipped by 6 bases and J by 5 bases; unmatched bases: 9. CDR1 and CDR2 from the germline V gene are MDHEN and SYDVKM. The CDR3 protein is CASRGQGSPHEQYF. CDR3 sequence (DNA): TGTGCCAGCAGAGGACAGGGATCTCCCCACGAGCAGTACTTC.

The chain joins TRBV13 to TRBJ2-2, with D unclear. The CDR3 runs to 12 residues. The germline V gene has CDR1 PRHDT and CDR2 FYEKMQ (reference sequence). Trimming cost V 2 bases and J 7 bases, with 5 bases left between them. The CDR3 bases are TGTGCCAGCAGCTTATTCCACGGGGAGCTGTTTTTT. Translation: CASSLFHGELFF.

V and J are TRBV28 and TRBJ1-1; D is perhaps TRBD1 (6 bases). V lost 7 bases and J lost 5, with 23 bases in between. This CDR3 is 16 amino acids long. In germline, CDR1 is MDHEN, CDR2 SYDVKM. This CDR3 reads CASIIRRGALGTEAFF. In nucleotides, the CDR3 is TGTGCCAGCATTATCCGTCGGGGGGCCTTAGGTACTGAAGCTTTCTTT.

This sequence joins TRBV6-5 and TRBJ2-1, with TRBD2 matching over 8 bases. The CDR3 contains 14 residues. The junction had 10 bases not matched to a gene; V was cut back by 7 bases and J by 8 bases. CDR1 is MNHEY, CDR2 SVGAGI, per germline. Written as DNA, the CDR3 is TGTGCCAGCACCGCCCAGGCGGGGGGCTATGAGCAGTTCTTC. Amino acids: CASTAQAGGYEQFF.

This clonotype was detected once. This clone may be a read error of a much larger clone one base away. The V gene is TRBV13, the J gene TRBJ2-5; D remains ambiguous. Germline CDR1 PRHDT, CDR2 FYEKMQ (reference sequence). The CDR3 has 13 residues. Trimming removed 4 bases from V and 7 bases from J, with 13 bases in between. CDR3 DNA: TGTGCCAGCAGCTCCCCAGGATCAGGGACCCAGTACTTC. Protein: CASSSPGSGTQYF.

This clonotype was detected a few times. The CDR3 here is CASRLRPGQGHFDEQFF. DNA of the CDR3: TGTGCCAGCAGACTACGACCGGGACAGGGACACTTCGATGAGCAGTTCTTC. The V gene is TRBV6-1, the J gene TRBJ2-1; 9 positions agree with TRBD1. Trimming removed 6 bases from V and 8 bases from J; junction bases left unmatched: 17. This CDR3 is 17 amino acids long. Germline V CDR1 and CDR2: MNHNS, SASEGT.

This sequence joins TRBV5-6 and TRBJ2-1; D remains ambiguous. This CDR3 is built from 15 residues. Germline CDR1 reads SGHDT; CDR2 reads YYEEEE. V shed 1 base and J shed 1 base, with 9 bases lying between them. The chain's CDR3 is CASSLISGSYNEQFF. CDR3 sequence (DNA): TGTGCCAGCAGCTTGATTAGTGGGTCCTACAATGAGCAGTTCTTC.

The chain combines TRBV28 with TRBJ2-5, with D perhaps assigned TRBD1 or TRBD2 (5 bases each). CDR3 length: 17 residues. CDR1 is MDHEN and CDR2 is SYDVKM in the germline V gene. V was cut by 2 bases and J by 1 base, with 17 bases left in between. CDR3 sequence: CASSLIEGYGGQETQYF. The DNA of the CDR3 is TGTGCCAGCAGTTTAATCGAGGGGTATGGGGGCCAAGAGACCCAGTACTTC.